Below, one T cell receptor beta chain is given with its context. Clones were sequenced by immunoSEQ multiplex PCR, and TCRdb holds only the in-frame ones, with some missing. The sample consists of some 150,000 clones, roughly 84% of them appearing once. The J segment lost 5 bases and the V segment lost 0 bases, leaving 7 bases of the junction unmatched. CDR3 length: 16 residues. Germline V CDR1 and CDR2: SGDLS, YYNGEE. The data belong to a study of blood T cell repertoires in COVID-19. This clonotype was sampled from a woman aged 45-65 years who had been exposed to COVID-19. The rearrangement links TRBV9 to TRBJ2-2, with TRBD2 matching 7 bases. Sequenced sample: PBMCs or T cells enriched from blood (not recorded which). The CDR3 reads CASSVGGTTKTGELFF. For the CDR3, the DNA is TGTGCCAGCAGCGTAGGGGGGACTACTAAGACCGGGGAGCTGTTTTTT.